This T cell receptor (beta chain) was recorded in a study of Graves' ophthalmopathy and Graves' hyperthyroidism. Moderate-to-severe activity, CAS at least 3, NOSPECS at least 4 and duration under 3 months characterized donors with ophthalmopathy. Amplification of TCR beta CDR3 regions used RNA transcripts. Scientists carried out first-round RT-PCR using HTBI primers and then a second-round multiplex PCR. In TCRdb, the multiplex PCR reads were re-called with MiXCR into one record per CDR3 protein. Among about 740,000 distinct CDR3 sequences listed, roughly 41% were seen once. CDR1 ENHRY and CDR2 SYGVKD come from the germline V gene. The CDR3 has 14 residues. Points on this clonotype: A read error may account for a junction end that differs from germline.

V is TRBV10-3 and J is TRBJ1-1; D is perhaps TRBD1 (5 bases). The receptor was isolated from an adult man with Graves' ophthalmopathy. Sequenced: peripheral blood. In nucleotides, the CDR3 is TGTGCCATCAGTGAGTTCCACAGGAACCCTGAAGCTTTCTTT. The encoded protein is CAISEFHRNPEAFF.